These 6 T cell receptor beta chains came from one sample sequenced in a study of T cell changes during pregnancy in multiple sclerosis. The assay was immunoSEQ multiplex PCR, and TCRdb's table has in-frame clones only and misses some. The repertoire holds more than 85,000 clones, with about 94% as singletons. The sequencing used peripheral blood, collected before pregnancy. These receptors all come from a female donor with multiple sclerosis, enrolled in a pregnancy study.

V and J are TRBV6-5 and TRBJ1-1, with TRBD1 as a possible D gene (5 bases). CDR3 size: 13 residues. Trimming took off 6 bases at V and 8 bases at J, with 16 bases between the two ends. The germline CDR1 and CDR2 sequences are MNHEY and SVGAGI. CDR3 sequence reads: CASRSRTLSEAFF. The CDR3 DNA reads TGTGCCAGCAGATCCAGGACACTATCCGAAGCTTTCTTT.

In this sample, this clone turned up once. The gene calls are TRBV28 and TRBJ1-5; D is perhaps TRBD1 (6 bases). Germline CDR1 and CDR2: MDHEN and SYDVKM. The CDR3 has 16 residues. Trimming left V 3 bases short and J 2 bases short, with 14 bases between. The CDR3 DNA is TGTGCCAGCAGTTTTTTAGGACAGAGCGGCAATCAGCCCCAGCATTTT. Its translation: CASSFLGQSGNQPQHF.

The V call is TRBV25-1, the J call TRBJ2-7; weak D call: TRBD1 (5 bases). Germline CDR1 and CDR2: MGHDK and SYGVNS. V was pared by 8 bases and J by 3 bases, with 11 bases between. CDR3 length: 12 amino acids. DNA for the CDR3: TGTGCCAGCTCCCCTCAGGGCTACGAGCAGTACTTC. Translating it yields CASSPQGYEQYF.

J is TRBJ2-7 and V is TRBV15; 8 bases are a match to TRBD2. V was pared by 0 bases and J by 2 bases, with 6 bases of the junction left unmatched. Germline V gene data show CDR1 as LNHNV and CDR2 as YYDKDF (reference sequence). The CDR3 extends over 16 amino acids. The CDR3 region is CATSRDHRGGTYEQYF. CDR3 sequence (DNA): TGTGCCACCAGCAGAGATCATCGGGGGGGTACCTACGAGCAGTACTTC.

J is TRBJ1-2 and V is TRBV7-9; TRBD1 matches 8 bases. CDR1 is SEHNR, CDR2 FQNEAQ, per germline (reference sequence). The CDR3 loop spans 14 amino acids. Trimming took 1 base from V and 3 from J; bases not matched to a gene: 1. The CDR3 sequence is CASSLVQGDYGYTF. In nucleotides, the CDR3 is TGTGCCAGCAGCTTAGTACAGGGGGACTATGGCTACACCTTC.

The rearrangement links TRBV11-2 to TRBJ2-1; D unclear. CDR3 length: 12 amino acids. V gave up 3 bases and J gave up 4 bases, with 4 bases separating them. Looked up from germline, CDR1 is SGHAT and CDR2 is FQNNGV. The CDR3 loop reads CASSLTYNEQFF. Here the CDR3 DNA reads TGTGCCAGCAGCTTGACTTACAATGAGCAGTTCTTC.